One and the same sample provided the 29 T cell receptor beta chains below, sequenced in a study of T cell changes during pregnancy in multiple sclerosis (dated by TCRdb to about 2019). Library creation used the immunoSEQ multiplex PCR assay. The table comes from immuneACCESS by way of TCRdb, which keeps in-frame sequences with V and J called. Part of the clones is missing from these tables; in studies checked, under half for an unresolved V gene and the rest for unknown reasons. A total of approximately 82,000 clones appear in this sample, 75% to 95% of them only once. The ten largest account for about 0.45% of the sample. The material was CD4+ T cells from peripheral blood mononuclear cells, obtained in the second trimester of pregnancy. Source of these receptors: a female donor with multiple sclerosis, enrolled in a pregnancy study.

This clone was seen a single time. The rearrangement uses TRBV5-4 and TRBJ1-1; a weak D match, TRBD1 (6 bases). V gave up 0 bases and J gave up 6 bases, with 15 bases separating them. The CDR3 spans 15 residues. Germline V gene lookup returns CDR1 SGHNT and CDR2 YYREEE (reference sequence). As DNA, the CDR3 is TGTGCCAGCAGCTTGGGGGGGGGCGAGGAGGCTGAAGCTTTCTTT. Translated: CASSLGGGEEAEAFF.

The count of this clone is one. This chain connects TRBV18 to TRBJ2-1, with 7 bases identical to TRBD1. This CDR3 has 15 residues. The J segment lost 2 bases and the V segment lost 3 bases, leaving 4 bases of the junction unmatched. Germline CDR1 KGHSH, CDR2 LQKENI. CDR3 nucleotides: TGTGCCAGCTCACCGGAGACAGGGCCCTACAATGAGCAGTTCTTC. Translating it yields CASSPETGPYNEQFF.

J is TRBJ1-3 and V is TRBV18; a possible D gene is TRBD1 (5 bases). The length of the CDR3 is 14 residues. From germline, CDR1 is KGHSH and CDR2 LQKENI. Between the trimmed V and J ends, which lost 0 bases and 3 bases, there was a span of 6 bases. The CDR3 nucleotides are TGTGCCAGCTCACCACCGGGGGGTGGAAACACCATATATTTT. Protein sequence: CASSPPGGGNTIYF.

The chain recombines TRBV18 with TRBJ1-5; tentative D call: TRBD1 (5 bases). CDR1 is KGHSH and CDR2 is LQKENI in the germline V gene. V gave up 8 bases and J gave up 0 bases, with 11 bases separating them. This CDR3 contains 14 residues. In nucleotides, the CDR3 is TGTGCCAGCGGGCTGACAGATAGCAATCAGCCCCAGCATTTT. Translated: CASGLTDSNQPQHF.

The chain uses TRBV29-1 and TRBJ2-7; D perhaps matches TRBD2 (6 bases). In germline, CDR1 is SQVTM, CDR2 ANQGSEA. The CDR3 covers 11 residues. V was shortened by 4 bases and J by 6 bases, with 10 bases between the two germline ends. CDR3 amino acids: CSVAMGLEQYF. For the CDR3, the DNA is TGCAGCGTTGCCATGGGACTCGAGCAGTACTTC.

J is TRBJ1-5 and V is TRBV30, with a possible D match to TRBD1 (5 bases). Germline V lookup: CDR1 GTSNPN, CDR2 SVGIG (reference sequence). The CDR3 runs to 14 residues. V was trimmed by 0 bases and J by 11 bases, leaving 17 bases between them. For the CDR3, the DNA is TGTGCCTGGAGTGTACAGGCTGGGAATCTGGCCCAGCATTTT. Its translation: CAWSVQAGNLAQHF.

This clone was detected once. The CDR3 bases are TGTGCCAGCAGTGCACAGGGATCCCGGGGGGATGGCTACACCTTC. It yields the protein CASSAQGSRGDGYTF. This sequence joins TRBV27 and TRBJ1-2; D perhaps matches TRBD1 (6 bases). V was pared by 5 bases and J by 6 bases, with 19 bases between. The germline V gene encodes CDR1 MNHEY and CDR2 SMNVEV (reference sequence). There are 15 residues in the CDR3.

V and J are TRBV5-4 and TRBJ2-5, with D hard to call. The CDR3 length is 13 residues. V lost 0 bases, J lost 5 bases, and 8 bases lay in between. Germline V gene data show CDR1 as SGHNT and CDR2 as YYREEE (reference sequence). CDR3 in amino acids: CASSLEQIETQYF. The CDR3 DNA is TGTGCCAGCAGCTTGGAACAGATCGAGACCCAGTACTTC. Together with reference TRBV5-4 and TRBJ2-5, the CDR3 gives the full variable domain: ETGVTQSPTHLIKTRGQQVTLRCSSQSGHNTVSWYQQALGQGPQFIFQYYREEENGRGNFPPRFSGLQFPNYSSELNVNALELDDSALYLCASSLEQIETQYFGPGTRLLVL.

This chain connects TRBV28 to TRBJ1-4; D ambiguous. The CDR3 extends over 12 amino acids. Trimming took 2 bases from V and 6 from J, leaving 4 bases between them. From germline, CDR1 is MDHEN and CDR2 SYDVKM. In DNA form, the CDR3 reads TGTGCCAGCAGTTTAGTCTATGAAAAACTGTTTTTT. Translated, it gives CASSLVYEKLFF.

This clone was detected only once. This rearrangement joins TRBV11-3 to TRBJ1-2; D gene ambiguous. V lost 3 bases and J 4 bases, leaving 9 bases between the germline ends. There are 13 residues in the CDR3. CDR1 and CDR2 from the germline V gene are SGHNT and YENEEA. CDR3 DNA: TGTGCCAGCAGCTTCTCCGGGAGCTATGGCTACACCTTC. Amino acid sequence: CASSFSGSYGYTF.

The rearrangement uses TRBV9 and TRBJ1-2, with a possible D match to TRBD1 (6 bases). Deletions cut 6 bases from V and 8 bases from J, with 14 bases between. The CDR3 spans 12 residues. Germline V gene data show CDR1 as SGDLS and CDR2 as YYNGEE. CDR3: CASTGQMMGYTF. In DNA form, the CDR3 reads TGTGCCAGCACCGGACAGATGATGGGCTACACCTTC.

The J gene is TRBJ1-5, the V gene TRBV29-1, with a weak D call TRBD1 (5 bases). Germline CDR1 SQVTM, CDR2 ANQGSEA. The CDR3 contains 13 residues. The V end was cut by 4 bases, the J end by 4 bases, with 11 bases between. In DNA form, the CDR3 reads TGCAGCGTTGGTAGACAGCCAAATCAGCCCCAGCATTTT. This encodes CSVGRQPNQPQHF.

V and J are TRBV29-1 and TRBJ1-3; D is undetermined. Germline V gene lookup returns CDR1 SQVTM and CDR2 ANQGSEA. Trimming pared 4 bases from V and 0 bases from J, leaving 7 bases between. The CDR3 covers 13 residues. The CDR3 sequence: CSVVTFSGNTIYF. The CDR3 DNA reads as TGCAGCGTTGTAACTTTCTCTGGAAACACCATATATTTT.

The V call is TRBV9, the J call TRBJ2-1, with 7 bases matching TRBD2. The length of the CDR3 is 16 residues. The trim removed 0 bases at V and 0 bases at J, leaving 3 bases unmatched. Germline V gene data show CDR1 as SGDLS and CDR2 as YYNGEE. CDR3 residues: CASSVGAGVSYNEQFF. For the CDR3, the DNA is TGTGCCAGCAGCGTAGGTGCGGGAGTCTCCTACAATGAGCAGTTCTTC.

The chain employs TRBV7-9 and TRBJ2-5; 9 bases are a match to TRBD1. Germline assignment: CDR1 SEHNR and CDR2 FQNEAQ (reference sequence). V was pared by 6 bases and J by 3 bases, with 8 bases of the junction left unmatched. This CDR3 has 15 residues. The CDR3 reads CASRTKQGAKETQYF. CDR3 coding DNA: TGTGCCAGCAGAACGAAACAGGGGGCAAAAGAGACCCAGTACTTC.

The chain uses TRBV18 and TRBJ2-6, with D unresolved. The CDR3 length is 17 residues. Germline CDR1 KGHSH, CDR2 LQKENI. The V end was cut by 2 bases, the J end by 0 bases, with 11 bases between. The CDR3 region has the DNA TGTGCCAGCTCACCAGCGTATCGTCGCTCTGGGGCCAACGTCCTGACTTTC. It yields the protein CASSPAYRRSGANVLTF.

The CDR3 reads CATSREQKMFGYTF. For the CDR3, the DNA is TGTGCCACCAGCAGGGAACAGAAGATGTTTGGCTACACCTTC. The chain links TRBV15 to TRBJ1-2, with D uncertain. V lost 3 bases and J lost 7, with 15 bases in between. CDR3 size: 14 residues. CDR1 is LNHNV and CDR2 is YYDKDF in the germline V gene (reference sequence).

The rearrangement uses TRBV29-1 and TRBJ1-1; TRBD1 might be the D (5 bases). Trimming removed 7 bases at V and 5 bases at J, with 17 bases between. The CDR3 runs 13 residues. The germline CDR1 and CDR2 sequences are SQVTM and ANQGSEA. The CDR3 region is CSARPRGGTEAFF. The CDR3 nucleotides are TGCAGCGCCCGACCCCGGGGGGGGACTGAAGCTTTCTTT.

This chain uses TRBV4-1 with TRBJ2-5; TRBD2 agrees at 9 bases. V was clipped by 3 bases and J by 3 bases; unmatched bases: 8. Germline-derived CDR1 and CDR2 are MGHRA and YSYEKL. The CDR3 sequence is 16 residues long. The CDR3 loop is CASSQPRSGGKETQYF. In nucleotides, the CDR3 is TGCGCCAGCAGCCAGCCGCGCAGCGGGGGGAAAGAGACCCAGTACTTC.

This chain links TRBV21-1 with TRBJ2-1; the table names TRBD2, a call not compared with the DNA. TRBV21-1 is deemed a pseudogene. This CDR3 has 16 amino acids. The CDR3 is CASSKTGDSSYNEQFF. CDR3 DNA sequence: TGTGCCAGCAGCAAAACGGGGGACTCTTCCTACAATGAGCAGTTCTTC.

The chain links TRBV19 to TRBJ1-3; D may be TRBD1 (6 bases). The length of the CDR3 is 14 residues. The V end lost 6 bases, the J end lost 2 bases, and 11 bases lay between the germline ends. Germline V lookup: CDR1 LNHDA, CDR2 SQIVND (reference sequence). In DNA form, the CDR3 reads TGTGCCAGTAGGCCGGGACATACTGGAAACACCATATATTTT. Translation: CASRPGHTGNTIYF. Together with reference TRBV19 and TRBJ1-3, the CDR3 gives the full variable domain: DGGITQSPKYLFRKEGQNVTLSCEQNLNHDAMYWYRQDPGQGLRLIYYSQIVNDFQKGDIAEGYSVSREKKESFPLTVTSAQKNPTAFYLCASRPGHTGNTIYFGEGSWLTVV.

The V gene is TRBV5-1, the J gene TRBJ1-2, with 10 bases fitting TRBD1. CDR3 length: 16 amino acids. V was clipped by 4 bases and J by 5 bases; unmatched bases: 11. Germline V gene data show CDR1 as SGHRS and CDR2 as YFSETQ. CDR3 residues: CASSPGTGEARYGYTF. In DNA form, the CDR3 reads TGCGCCAGCAGCCCCGGGACAGGGGAAGCTCGGTATGGCTACACCTTC.

V and J are TRBV13 and TRBJ2-4; 7 bases match TRBD1. This CDR3 spans 14 amino acids. The V segment lost 8 bases and the J segment 3 bases; nucleotides outside the gene matches: 7. Germline V gene lookup returns CDR1 PRHDT and CDR2 FYEKMQ (reference sequence). CDR3 sequence: CASRQGLGKNIQYF. The DNA for the CDR3 is TGTGCCAGCCGACAGGGTTTAGGCAAAAACATTCAGTACTTC.

This chain joins TRBV27 and TRBJ2-1; 14 nucleotides line up with TRBD2. Germline-derived CDR1 and CDR2 are MNHEY and SMNVEV (reference sequence). Losses at the gene ends were 6 bases for V and 0 bases for J; bases not matched to a gene: 10. The length of the CDR3 is 19 residues. This CDR3 reads CASRKGLAGAHISYNEQFF. In DNA form, the CDR3 reads TGTGCCAGCAGAAAGGGACTAGCGGGGGCCCACATCTCCTACAATGAGCAGTTCTTC.

This chain joins TRBV28 and TRBJ2-4; 7 bases fit TRBD1. The junction had 2 bases not matched to a gene; V was cut back by 3 bases and J by 3 bases. Germline assignment: CDR1 MDHEN and CDR2 SYDVKM. The CDR3 has 14 amino acids. The chain's CDR3 is CASSLTGSKNIQYF. CDR3 coding DNA: TGTGCCAGCAGTTTGACAGGGAGCAAAAACATTCAGTACTTC.

For the CDR3, the DNA is TGTGCCACTACCAAGAACCCCCCGGGACAGGGCGATCAGCCCCAGCATTTT. This encodes CATTKNPPGQGDQPQHF. This rearrangement joins TRBV10-3 to TRBJ1-5, with 9 bases that match TRBD1. Germline V gives CDR1 ENHRY, CDR2 SYGVKD. There are 17 residues in the CDR3. The V segment lost 10 bases and the J segment 5 bases; nucleotides outside the gene matches: 18.

The V call is TRBV5-6, the J call TRBJ2-2, with a tentative D call TRBD1 (5 bases). V dropped 4 bases and J dropped 1 base, with 8 bases sitting between them. CDR3 length: 14 residues. The V gene's germline CDR1 is SGHDT and CDR2 YYEEEE. This chain's CDR3 is CASSQGLNTGELFF. CDR3 coding DNA: TGTGCCAGCAGCCAGGGTCTGAACACCGGGGAGCTGTTTTTT.

The chain is built from TRBV9 and TRBJ2-7; TRBD1 matches 8 bases. CDR3 length equals 16 residues. V trimming: 6 bases; J trimming: 3 bases; junction bases outside the gene matches: 14. Germline CDR1 reads SGDLS; CDR2 reads YYNGEE. The CDR3 nucleotides read TGTGCCAGCATCCCCCTTCAGGGGGCCTTCTTCTACGAGCAGTACTTC. The encoded protein is CASIPLQGAFFYEQYF.

This rearrangement joins TRBV7-8 to TRBJ1-6; no reliable D call. Germline V gene data show CDR1 as SGHVS and CDR2 as FQNEAQ. The CDR3 sequence is 14 residues long. The V end lost 1 base, the J end lost 6 bases, and 7 bases lay between the germline ends. Here the CDR3 reads CASSLGPRNSPLHF. The CDR3, as DNA: TGTGCCAGCAGCTTAGGGCCACGTAATTCACCCCTCCACTTT.